Below are 19 T cell receptor beta chains sequenced from a single sample in a study of cytomegalovirus exposure and HLA in healthy donors. PCR was performed using 60 Vbeta and 13 Jbeta primers. The protocol was immunoSEQ multiplex PCR, while the TCRdb copy is restricted to in-frame clones and leaves out a portion. The table for this sample gives 45,000 to 60,000 clones. Sequencing was done on a sample of PBMCs. These receptors were collected from a female donor in good health and CMV-seronegative.

This chain links TRBV20-1 with TRBJ2-1; tentative D call: TRBD2 (7 bases). This CDR3 region has 11 residues. CDR1 DFQATT and CDR2 SNEGSKA come from the germline V gene (reference sequence). The CDR3 reads CGLRGGREQFF. The CDR3 DNA sequence: TGCGGTCTCAGGGGAGGGCGTGAGCAGTTCTTC.

The chain couples TRBV9 to TRBJ1-1; 9 bases are shared with TRBD1. This CDR3 contains 16 residues. The germline V gene has CDR1 SGDLS and CDR2 YYNGEE. J was trimmed by 2 bases and V by 2 bases; bases with no gene match: 7. CDR3 amino acids: CASSVVQGAQNTEAFF. The CDR3 nucleotides read TGTGCCAGCAGCGTTGTACAGGGGGCCCAAAACACTGAAGCTTTCTTT.

The genes are TRBV30 and TRBJ2-7, with a possible D match to TRBD1 (6 bases). Germline assignment: CDR1 GTSNPN and CDR2 SVGIG (reference sequence). This CDR3 comprises 12 residues. V lost 3 bases and J lost 4, with 10 bases in between. As DNA, the CDR3 is TGTGCCTGGAGCCCCAGGGGTTACGAGCAGTACTTC. The encoded protein is CAWSPRGYEQYF.

On this clone: One end of the junction varies from germline; a read error may be responsible. The chain recombines TRBV4-2 with TRBJ1-2; D remains unclear. There are 13 residues in the CDR3. Germline CDR1 and CDR2: LGHNA and YNFKEQ. The CDR3, as DNA: TGTGCCAACAGCTCCCGGGTAGACTATGGCTACACCTTC. Translating gives CANSSRVDYGYTF.

The rearrangement uses TRBV4-3 and TRBJ1-1; 9 bases are a match to TRBD1. The length of the CDR3 is 14 residues. The germline CDR1 and CDR2 sequences are LGHNA and YSLEER. V lost 4 bases and J lost 8; bases outside the gene matches: 8. This CDR3 reads CASSRRGTGREAFF. The CDR3 coding sequence is TGCGCCAGCAGCCGACGAGGGACAGGGAGAGAAGCTTTCTTT.

The V and J genes are TRBV6-5 and TRBJ2-1; weak D call: TRBD2 (7 bases). Germline CDR1 and CDR2: MNHEY and SVGAGI. This CDR3 spans 16 amino acids. V was shortened by 0 bases and J by 8 bases, with 17 bases between the two germline ends. CDR3 nucleotide sequence: TGTGCCAGCAGTTACTCGAGGGTGGGGGGGCACGATGAGCAGTTCTTC. Protein sequence: CASSYSRVGGHDEQFF.

The chain is built from TRBV18 and TRBJ2-7; 11 bases agree with TRBD2. CDR1 is KGHSH and CDR2 is LQKENI in the germline V gene. This CDR3 comprises 15 residues. V was pared by 6 bases and J by 1 base, with 5 bases of the junction left unmatched. Here the CDR3 reads CASSPGTSGSYEQYF. CDR3 coding DNA: TGTGCCAGCTCCCCCGGGACTAGCGGATCCTACGAGCAGTACTTC.

The chain links TRBV6-5 to TRBJ2-7, with 10 bases that match TRBD2. The germline CDR1 and CDR2 sequences are MNHEY and SVGAGI. The CDR3 runs 14 residues. Trimming took 2 bases from V and 4 from J; bases not matched to a gene: 2. CDR3 in amino acids: CASSYRTSGYEQYF. The CDR3 DNA is TGTGCCAGCAGTTACCGGACTAGCGGATACGAGCAGTACTTC.

Concerning this clone: At one end the junction does not follow the germline gene, possibly because of a read error. The chain carries TRBV30 and TRBJ2-3; 8 positions match TRBD1. The CDR3 extends over 16 amino acids. Germline V lookup: CDR1 GTSNPN, CDR2 SVGIG (reference sequence). The CDR3: CAWSIIGGTGSDKQYF. CDR3 sequence (DNA): TGTGCCTGGAGTATAATTGGTGGGACAGGCTCAGATAAGCAGTATTTT.

The chain couples TRBV19 to TRBJ1-1; D remains unclear. Germline V gives CDR1 LNHDA, CDR2 SQIVND (reference sequence). V lost 4 bases and J lost 6, with 24 bases in between. This CDR3 is built from 17 residues. CDR3 region: CASSKREMFTERAEAFF. In nucleotides, the CDR3 is TGTGCCAGTAGTAAACGGGAAATGTTTACAGAACGCGCTGAAGCTTTCTTT.

The gene calls are TRBV29-1 and TRBJ1-2, with a tentative D call TRBD1 (6 bases). Trimming took 7 bases from V and 7 from J, leaving 25 bases between them. Germline assignment: CDR1 SQVTM and CDR2 ANQGSEA. The CDR3 has 15 amino acids. This CDR3 is CSAPVLGGGIGGYTF. In DNA, the CDR3 is TGCAGCGCCCCGGTCTTGGGGGGGGGCATAGGTGGCTACACCTTC.

The V and J genes are TRBV11-2 and TRBJ1-2; 7 nucleotides align to TRBD1. The CDR3 is 12 amino acids. The V gene's germline CDR1 is SGHAT and CDR2 FQNNGV. The trim removed 5 bases at V and 7 bases at J, leaving 4 bases unmatched. Here the CDR3 DNA reads TGTGCCAGCAGCCAATCAGGGGGTGGCTACACCTTC. Encoded protein: CASSQSGGGYTF.

This chain joins TRBV5-4 and TRBJ1-2; a possible D gene is TRBD1 (6 bases). Germline CDR1 SGHNT, CDR2 YYREEE (reference sequence). The CDR3 length is 14 residues. Trimming removed 0 bases at V and 7 bases at J, with 13 bases between. CDR3 in amino acids: CASSLGRGAGGYTF. The DNA for the CDR3 is TGTGCCAGCAGCTTGGGTCGGGGGGCCGGTGGCTACACCTTC.

V is TRBV30 and J is TRBJ2-7, with 7 bases matching TRBD2. Per germline, CDR1 GTSNPN and CDR2 SVGIG (reference sequence). V trimming: 0 bases; J trimming: 7 bases; junction bases outside the gene matches: 6. CDR3 length: 13 residues. The CDR3 here is CAWSVAGVGEQYF. As DNA, the CDR3 is TGTGCCTGGAGTGTCGCGGGGGTGGGGGAGCAGTACTTC.

This chain connects TRBV5-6 to TRBJ2-1; weak D call: TRBD2 (5 bases). The CDR3 totals 13 residues. V lost 1 base and J lost 8, with 10 bases in between. Per the germline V gene, CDR1 is SGHDT and CDR2 is YYEEEE. CDR3 bases: TGTGCCAGCAGCTTGTTGGGAGTAGATGAGCAGTTCTTC. It yields the protein CASSLLGVDEQFF.

The CDR3 reads CAWIRGTAKFF. The CDR3 DNA is TGTGCCTGGATTAGGGGGACAGCCAAGTTCTTC. This sequence joins TRBV30 and TRBJ2-1; TRBD1 aligns across 7 bases. After removal of 4 bases from V and 14 bases from J, the junction contained 8 bases not matched to a gene. Germline CDR1 reads GTSNPN; CDR2 reads SVGIG (reference sequence). The CDR3 contains 11 residues.

The V and J genes are TRBV9 and TRBJ2-5; TRBD2 matches at 7 bases. The CDR3 sequence is 18 residues long. Germline V gene data show CDR1 as SGDLS and CDR2 as YYNGEE. J was trimmed by 6 bases and V by 4 bases; bases with no gene match: 21. Written as DNA, the CDR3 is TGTGCCAGCAGCCCTAGGGGTGGGACTATATCCCCCGCTAAGACCCAGTACTTC. This codes for CASSPRGGTISPAKTQYF. The full variable domain, in which reference TRBV9 and TRBJ2-5 provide the parts outside the CDR3, is DSGVTQTPKHLITATGQRVTLRCSPRSGDLSVYWYQQSLDQGLQFLIQYYNGEERAKGNILERFSAQQFPDLHSELNLSSLELGDSALYFCASSPRGGTISPAKTQYFGPGTRLLVL.

The chain uses TRBV5-8 and TRBJ2-3; 16 bases map to TRBD2. Germline V lookup: CDR1 SGHTS, CDR2 YDEGEE. The CDR3 runs 16 residues. V lost 4 bases to trimming and J lost 4 bases; unmatched junction nucleotides: 3. CDR3 loop: CASSVGLAGGADTQYF. CDR3 bases: TGTGCCAGCAGCGTGGGACTAGCGGGGGGGGCAGATACGCAGTATTTT.

The chain has TRBV6-6 and TRBJ2-2; the match to TRBD2 covers 15 bases. Germline V gene lookup returns CDR1 MNHNY and CDR2 SVGAGI (reference sequence). The J segment lost 4 bases and the V segment lost 9 bases, leaving 6 bases of the junction unmatched. This CDR3 is 16 amino acids long. CDR3 DNA sequence: TGTGCCAGTGGGACTAGCGGGAGGTCGGTCACCGGGGAGCTGTTTTTT. Its translation: CASGTSGRSVTGELFF.